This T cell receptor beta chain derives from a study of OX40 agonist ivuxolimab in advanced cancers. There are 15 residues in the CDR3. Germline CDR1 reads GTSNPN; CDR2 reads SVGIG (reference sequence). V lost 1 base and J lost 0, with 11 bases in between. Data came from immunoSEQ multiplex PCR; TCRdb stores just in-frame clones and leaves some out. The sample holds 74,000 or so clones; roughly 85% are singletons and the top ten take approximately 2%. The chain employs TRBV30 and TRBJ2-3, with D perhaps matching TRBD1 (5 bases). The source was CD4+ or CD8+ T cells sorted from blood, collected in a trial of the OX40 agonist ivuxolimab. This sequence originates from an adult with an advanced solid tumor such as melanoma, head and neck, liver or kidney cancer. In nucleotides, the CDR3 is TGTGCCTGGAGTGGTCGACAGCTCAGCACAGATACGCAGTATTTT. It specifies CAWSGRQLSTDTQYF.